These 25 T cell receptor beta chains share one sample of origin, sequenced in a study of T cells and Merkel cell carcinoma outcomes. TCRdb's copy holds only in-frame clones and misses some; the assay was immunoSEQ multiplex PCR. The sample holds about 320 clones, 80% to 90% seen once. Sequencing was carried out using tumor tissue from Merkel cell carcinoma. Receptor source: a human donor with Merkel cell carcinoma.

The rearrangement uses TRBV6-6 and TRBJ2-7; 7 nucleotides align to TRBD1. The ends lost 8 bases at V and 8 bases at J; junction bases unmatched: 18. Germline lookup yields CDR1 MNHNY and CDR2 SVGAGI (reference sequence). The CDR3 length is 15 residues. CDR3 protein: CASSKGGNRGYKQYF. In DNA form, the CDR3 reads TGTGCCAGCTCAAAGGGCGGCAACAGGGGTTACAAGCAGTACTTC.

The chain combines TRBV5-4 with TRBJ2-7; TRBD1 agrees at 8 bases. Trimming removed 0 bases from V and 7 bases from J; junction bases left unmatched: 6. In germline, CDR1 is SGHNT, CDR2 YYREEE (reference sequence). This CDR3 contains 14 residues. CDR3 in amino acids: CASSLAGGYREQYF. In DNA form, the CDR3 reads TGTGCCAGCAGCTTGGCAGGGGGCTATCGGGAGCAGTACTTC.

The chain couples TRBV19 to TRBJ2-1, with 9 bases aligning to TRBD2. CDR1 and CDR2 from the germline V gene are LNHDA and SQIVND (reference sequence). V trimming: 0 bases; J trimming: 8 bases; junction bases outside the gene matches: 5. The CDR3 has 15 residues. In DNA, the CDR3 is TGTGCCAGTAGTATAGATGGGGGCGGGAGGGATGAGCAGTTCTTC. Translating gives CASSIDGGGRDEQFF.

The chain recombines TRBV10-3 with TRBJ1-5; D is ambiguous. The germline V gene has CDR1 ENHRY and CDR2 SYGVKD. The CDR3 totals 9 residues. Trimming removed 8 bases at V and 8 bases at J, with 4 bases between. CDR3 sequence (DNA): TGTGCCATCGGGGAGCCCCAGCATTTT. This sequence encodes CAIGEPQHF.

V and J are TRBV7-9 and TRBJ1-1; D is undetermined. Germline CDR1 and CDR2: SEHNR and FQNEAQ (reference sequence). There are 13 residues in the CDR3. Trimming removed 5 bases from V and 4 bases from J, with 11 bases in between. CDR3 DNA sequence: TGTGCCAGCAGCCCCCCGGAGGGCACTGAAGCTTTCTTT. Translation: CASSPPEGTEAFF.

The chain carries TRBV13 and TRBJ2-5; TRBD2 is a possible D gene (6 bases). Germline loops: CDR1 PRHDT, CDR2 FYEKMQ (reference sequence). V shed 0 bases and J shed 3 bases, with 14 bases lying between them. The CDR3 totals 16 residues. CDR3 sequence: CASSLGPGASEETQYF. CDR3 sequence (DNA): TGTGCCAGCAGCTTAGGCCCCGGGGCTAGCGAAGAGACCCAGTACTTC.

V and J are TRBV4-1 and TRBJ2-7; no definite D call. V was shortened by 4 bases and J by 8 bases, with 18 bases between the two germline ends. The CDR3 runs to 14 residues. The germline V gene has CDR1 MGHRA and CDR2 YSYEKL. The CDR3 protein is CASSPVLWVAQQYF. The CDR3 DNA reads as TGCGCCAGCAGCCCGGTCCTCTGGGTAGCCCAGCAGTACTTC.

The CDR3 DNA reads TGTGCCATCAGACCAACTAGCGCGGGTTCCACAGATACGCAGTATTTT. Translating it yields CAIRPTSAGSTDTQYF. The chain is built from TRBV10-3 and TRBJ2-3; 7 bases match TRBD2. The CDR3 runs 16 residues. Germline assignment: CDR1 ENHRY and CDR2 SYGVKD. Germline trimming cut 6 bases from V and 2 bases from J; bases unmatched to any gene: 11.

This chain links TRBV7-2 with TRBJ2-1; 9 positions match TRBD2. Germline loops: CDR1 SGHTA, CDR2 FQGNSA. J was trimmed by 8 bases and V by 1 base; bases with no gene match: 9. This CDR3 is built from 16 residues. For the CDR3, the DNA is TGTGCCAGCAGCTTAGTGCCTAGCGGGAAGTTATATGAGCAGTTCTTC. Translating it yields CASSLVPSGKLYEQFF.

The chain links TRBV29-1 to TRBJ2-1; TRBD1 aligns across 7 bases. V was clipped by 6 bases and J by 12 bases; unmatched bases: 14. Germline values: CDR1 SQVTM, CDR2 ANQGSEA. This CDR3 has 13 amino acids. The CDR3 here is CSVRGQETSWQFF. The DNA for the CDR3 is TGCAGCGTGAGGGGGCAGGAGACCTCCTGGCAGTTCTTC.

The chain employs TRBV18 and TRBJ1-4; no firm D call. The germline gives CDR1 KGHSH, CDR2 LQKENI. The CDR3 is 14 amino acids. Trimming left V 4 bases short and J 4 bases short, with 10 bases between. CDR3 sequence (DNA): TGTGCCAGCTCACGGGATAGCAGTAATGAAAAACTGTTTTTT. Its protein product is CASSRDSSNEKLFF.

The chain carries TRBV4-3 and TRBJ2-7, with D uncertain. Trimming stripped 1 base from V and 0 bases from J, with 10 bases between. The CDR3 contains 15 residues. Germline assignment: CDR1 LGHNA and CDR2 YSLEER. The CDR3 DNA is TGCGCCAGCAGCCAAGGTCCCTTGAGCTCCTACGAGCAGTACTTC. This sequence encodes CASSQGPLSSYEQYF.

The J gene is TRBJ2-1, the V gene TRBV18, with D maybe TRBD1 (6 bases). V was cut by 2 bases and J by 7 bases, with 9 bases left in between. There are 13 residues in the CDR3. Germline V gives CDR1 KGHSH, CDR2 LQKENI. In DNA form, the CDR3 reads TGTGCCAGCTCACCATCCCAGGGGAATGAGCAGTTCTTC. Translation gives CASSPSQGNEQFF.

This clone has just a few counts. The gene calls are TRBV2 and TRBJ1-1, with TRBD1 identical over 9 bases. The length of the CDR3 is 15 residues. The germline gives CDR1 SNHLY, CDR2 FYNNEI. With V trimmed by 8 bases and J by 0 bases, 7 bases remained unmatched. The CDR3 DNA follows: TGTGCCAGCCTGGGGGACAGGGATATGAACACTGAAGCTTTCTTT. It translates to CASLGDRDMNTEAFF.

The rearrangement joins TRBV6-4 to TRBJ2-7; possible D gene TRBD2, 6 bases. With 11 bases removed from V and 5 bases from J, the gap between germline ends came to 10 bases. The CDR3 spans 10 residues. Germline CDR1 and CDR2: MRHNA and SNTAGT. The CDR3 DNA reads TGTGCCGGAGGGTGCCACGAGCAGTACTTC. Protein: CAGGCHEQYF.

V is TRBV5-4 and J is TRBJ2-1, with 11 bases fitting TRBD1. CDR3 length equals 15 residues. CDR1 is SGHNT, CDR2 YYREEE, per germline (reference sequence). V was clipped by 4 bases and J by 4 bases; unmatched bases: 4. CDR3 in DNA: TGTGCCAGCAGCGGAGGGACAGGGGGGTACAATGAGCAGTTCTTC. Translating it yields CASSGGTGGYNEQFF. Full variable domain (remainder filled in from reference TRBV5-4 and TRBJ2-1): ETGVTQSPTHLIKTRGQQVTLRCSSQSGHNTVSWYQQALGQGPQFIFQYYREEENGRGNFPPRFSGLQFPNYSSELNVNALELDDSALYLCASSGGTGGYNEQFFGPGTRLTVL.

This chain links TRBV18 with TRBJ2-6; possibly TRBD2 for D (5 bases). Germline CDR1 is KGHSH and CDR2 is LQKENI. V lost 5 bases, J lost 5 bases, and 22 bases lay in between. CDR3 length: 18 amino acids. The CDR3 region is CASSGKVDLQSRANVLTF. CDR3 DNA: TGTGCCAGCTCAGGTAAAGTGGACTTACAAAGTCGGGCCAACGTCCTGACTTTC. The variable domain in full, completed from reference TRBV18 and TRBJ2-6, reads NAGVMQNPRHLVRRRGQEARLRCSPMKGHSHVYWYRQLPEEGLKFMVYLQKENIIDESGMPKERFSAEFPKEGPSILRIQQVVRGDSAAYFCASSGKVDLQSRANVLTFGAGSRLTVL.

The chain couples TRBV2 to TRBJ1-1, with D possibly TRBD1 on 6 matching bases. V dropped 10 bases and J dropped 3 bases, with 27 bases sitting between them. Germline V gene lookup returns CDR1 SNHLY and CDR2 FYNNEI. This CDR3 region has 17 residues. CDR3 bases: TGTGCCACCTCCCTGAGATCCGGCGGGGGCGCTTACACTGAAGCTTTCTTT. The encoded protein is CATSLRSGGGAYTEAFF. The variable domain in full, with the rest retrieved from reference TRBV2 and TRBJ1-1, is EPEVTQTPSHQVTQMGQEVILRCVPISNHLYFYWYRQILGQKVEFLVSFYNNEISEKSEIFDDQFSVERPDGSNFTLKIRSTKLEDSAMYFCATSLRSGGGAYTEAFFGQGTRLTVV.

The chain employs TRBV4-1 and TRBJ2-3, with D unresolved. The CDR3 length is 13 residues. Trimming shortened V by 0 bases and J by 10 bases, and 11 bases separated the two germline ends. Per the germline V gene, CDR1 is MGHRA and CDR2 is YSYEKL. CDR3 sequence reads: CASSQDRSGSQYF. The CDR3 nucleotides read TGCGCCAGCAGCCAAGATCGGAGTGGTTCGCAGTATTTT.

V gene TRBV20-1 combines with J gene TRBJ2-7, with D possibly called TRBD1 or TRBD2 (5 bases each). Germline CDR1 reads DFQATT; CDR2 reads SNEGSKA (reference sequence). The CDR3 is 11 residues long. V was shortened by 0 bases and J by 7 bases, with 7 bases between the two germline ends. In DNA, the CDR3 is TGCAGTGCTAGAGACTGGGGGGAGCAGTACTTC. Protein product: CSARDWGEQYF.

As DNA, the CDR3 is TGTGCCAGCAGCTCCTCACGGGTCTCCTCCTACGAGCAGTACTTC. Translated: CASSSSRVSSYEQYF. The chain has TRBV11-2 and TRBJ2-7; D unresolved. The CDR3 extends over 15 amino acids. Per the germline V gene, CDR1 is SGHAT and CDR2 is FQNNGV. V was trimmed by 4 bases and J by 0 bases, leaving 13 bases between them.

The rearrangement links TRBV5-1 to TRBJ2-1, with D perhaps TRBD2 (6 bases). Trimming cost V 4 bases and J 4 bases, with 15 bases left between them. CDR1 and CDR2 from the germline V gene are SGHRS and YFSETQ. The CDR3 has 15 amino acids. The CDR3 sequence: CASSADGSPYNEQFF. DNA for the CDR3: TGCGCCAGCAGCGCCGACGGGAGTCCTTACAATGAGCAGTTCTTC.

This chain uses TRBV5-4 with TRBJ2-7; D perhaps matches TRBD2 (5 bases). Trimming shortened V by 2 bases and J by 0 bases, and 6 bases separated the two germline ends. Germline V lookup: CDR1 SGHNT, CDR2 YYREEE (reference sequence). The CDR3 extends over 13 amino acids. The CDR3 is CASSFRDSYEQYF. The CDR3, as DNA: TGTGCCAGCAGCTTCCGGGACTCCTACGAGCAGTACTTC.

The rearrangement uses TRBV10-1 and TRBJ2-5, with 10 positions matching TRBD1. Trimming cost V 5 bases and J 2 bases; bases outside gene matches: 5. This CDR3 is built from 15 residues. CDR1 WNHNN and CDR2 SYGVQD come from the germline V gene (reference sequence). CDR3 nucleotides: TGCGCCAGCAGTAAGGGACAGGGGATGCAAGAGACCCAGTACTTC. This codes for CASSKGQGMQETQYF.

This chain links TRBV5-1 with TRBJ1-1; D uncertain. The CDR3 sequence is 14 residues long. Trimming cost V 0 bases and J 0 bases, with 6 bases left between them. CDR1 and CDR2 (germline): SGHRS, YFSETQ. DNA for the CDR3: TGCGCCAGCAGCTTGGATCAGATGAACACTGAAGCTTTCTTT. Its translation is CASSLDQMNTEAFF.